This TCR beta chain was found in a study of chemoradiotherapy in HPV16-positive cancers. Study background: Candidate HPV-specific T-cell clones and common TCR motifs came from functional assays in two HPV16-positive patients. Whole-study findings and limits: Non-HPV-specific T cells did not expand in tumors during treatment, whereas candidate HPV-specific clones and E7-related motifs did. The functional HPV-specific definition rests on just a couple of HPV16-positive patients.

Per the germline V gene, CDR1 is ENHRY and CDR2 is SYGVKD. The CDR3 covers 19 residues. V gave up 0 bases and J gave up 8 bases; unmatched junction bases: 18. Comment on this clone: What it binds is unknown.

TCRdb's table, derived via immunoSEQ multiplex PCR, lists solely in-frame clones and lacks some. The sample lists about 13,000 clones; roughly 84% were seen once. Sequences were derived from blood, sampled from a patient who underwent chemoradiotherapy. The chain recombines TRBV10-3 with TRBJ1-2, with TRBD1 matching 10 bases. The TCR sequence derives from a human donor with HPV-associated anogenital cancer. Here the CDR3 reads CAISESSQPRQGAARGYTF. The CDR3 bases are TGTGCCATCAGTGAGTCGAGTCAACCCAGACAGGGGGCGGCGCGGGGCTACACCTTC.